Sequencing of this TCR beta chain was carried out in a study of OX40 agonist ivuxolimab in advanced cancers. For the study at large: Eligibility rules accepted prior anti-PD-1, anti-PD-L1 or anti-CTLA-4 therapy, and 30% to 40% had some. General observations from the study: CD8+ T cells (on average) carried more expanded clones than CD4+ T cells.

This clone was seen more than once but under ten times. Antigen: not known. Profiling relied on immunoSEQ multiplex PCR, and the TCRdb table lists in-frame clones only, not all of them. The table records approximately 60,000 clones, approximately 78% of them present only once. The sequence was collected from an adult with an advanced solid tumor such as melanoma, head and neck, liver or kidney cancer. The starting material was CD4+ or CD8+ T cells sorted from blood, obtained in a trial of the OX40 agonist ivuxolimab.

The CDR3 region has the DNA TGTGCCAGCAGCTTATGGGGAGGACAGAAACTCACAGATACGCAGTATTTT. This translates into CASSLWGGQKLTDTQYF. The chain is built from TRBV7-9 and TRBJ2-3; TRBD1 or TRBD2 may be the D gene (6 bases each). The CDR3 covers 17 residues. Per germline, CDR1 SEHNR and CDR2 FQNEAQ (reference sequence). Trimming stripped 2 bases from V and 2 bases from J, with 17 bases between. Variable domain in full (rest from reference TRBV7-9 and TRBJ2-3): DTGVSQNPRHKITKRGQNVTFRCDPISEHNRLYWYRQTLGQGPEFLTYFQNEAQLEKSRLLSDRFSAERPKGSFSTLEIQRTEQGDSAMYLCASSLWGGQKLTDTQYFGPGTRLTVL.